These T cell receptor beta chains were read from a single sample in a study of cytomegalovirus exposure and HLA in healthy donors. Using immunoSEQ multiplex PCR, the repertoire was profiled, and TCRdb retains in-frame clones only, with some absent. The sample table includes tens of thousands of clones. The source material was PBMCs. The receptors come from a woman aged 25 to 39 in good health and CMV-seronegative. Both conserved end residues are part of each CDR3. The order of the fields is V gene, D gene, clone size, J gene, CDR3 protein, CDR3 DNA. A D gene is named only where the DNA matches it firmly. Size values are once, few and many counts, or a class for expanded clones, and some rows have none.

V gene: TRBV6-5
D gene: NA
clone size: NA
J gene: TRBJ1-1
CDR3 protein: CASSYSTANTEAFF
CDR3 DNA: TGTGCCAGCAGTTACTCTACAGCGAACACTGAAGCTTTCTTT

V gene: TRBV19
D gene: NA
clone size: medium-sized
J gene: TRBJ2-2
CDR3 protein: CASRLDRQAAGELFF
CDR3 DNA: TGTGCCAGTAGGCTAGACAGACAGGCGGCCGGGGAGCTGTTTTTT

V gene: TRBV30
D gene: TRBD2
clone size: NA
J gene: TRBJ2-7
CDR3 protein: CAWMLAGAYEQYF
CDR3 DNA: TGTGCCTGGATGCTAGCGGGGGCCTACGAGCAGTACTTC

V gene: TRBV9
D gene: TRBD2
clone size: NA
J gene: TRBJ2-1
CDR3 protein: CASSPSSLAGGNEQFF
CDR3 DNA: TGTGCCAGCAGCCCCAGCAGTCTAGCGGGAGGCAATGAGCAGTTCTTC

V gene: TRBV6-1
D gene: NA
clone size: NA
J gene: TRBJ2-7
CDR3 protein: CASSTLASYEQYF
CDR3 DNA: TGTGCCAGCAGTACCTTAGCCTCCTACGAGCAGTACTTC

V gene: TRBV4-1
D gene: NA
clone size: NA
J gene: TRBJ1-1
CDR3 protein: CASSQTDIDTEAFF
CDR3 DNA: TGCGCCAGCAGCCAAACGGACATTGACACTGAAGCTTTCTTT

V gene: TRBV6-5
D gene: NA
clone size: NA
J gene: TRBJ2-7
CDR3 protein: CASGRGDRGRSEQYF
CDR3 DNA: TGTGCCAGCGGGAGGGGCGACAGGGGCCGATCCGAGCAGTACTTC

V gene: TRBV6-1
D gene: TRBD1
clone size: NA
J gene: TRBJ1-5
CDR3 protein: CASSDEEGGAQPQHF
CDR3 DNA: TGTGCCAGCAGTGACGAGGAAGGGGGCGCTCAGCCCCAGCATTTT

V gene: TRBV6-4
D gene: TRBD2
clone size: NA
J gene: TRBJ2-3
CDR3 protein: CASSEEAGGDDTQYF
CDR3 DNA: TGTGCCAGCAGTGAAGAGGCGGGAGGGGATGATACGCAGTATTTT

V gene: TRBV28
D gene: TRBD1
clone size: NA
J gene: TRBJ1-2
CDR3 protein: CASSSGGTGHGYTF
CDR3 DNA: TGTGCCAGCAGTTCCGGGGGGACAGGGCATGGCTACACCTTC

V gene: TRBV7-9
D gene: TRBD1
clone size: NA
J gene: TRBJ1-1
CDR3 protein: CASCRGQASEAFF
CDR3 DNA: TGTGCCAGCTGCCGCGGACAGGCTTCTGAAGCTTTCTTT

V gene: TRBV29-1
D gene: TRBD1
clone size: NA
J gene: TRBJ1-5
CDR3 protein: CSVAQGVGQPQHF
CDR3 DNA: TGCAGCGTCGCACAGGGGGTGGGGCAGCCCCAGCATTTT

V gene: TRBV7-6
D gene: NA
clone size: NA
J gene: TRBJ1-3
CDR3 protein: CASSLGGAGDGNTIYF
CDR3 DNA: TGTGCCAGCAGCTTAGGGGGAGCGGGAGATGGAAACACCATATATTTT

V gene: TRBV5-1
D gene: NA
clone size: NA
J gene: TRBJ1-3
CDR3 protein: CASSAGEVGGNTIYF
CDR3 DNA: TGCGCCAGCAGCGCCGGGGAGGTCGGAGGAAACACCATATATTTT

V gene: TRBV6-1
D gene: NA
clone size: NA
J gene: TRBJ2-1
CDR3 protein: CASSEARAGEQFF
CDR3 DNA: TGTGCCAGCAGTGAAGCCAGGGCAGGTGAGCAGTTCTTC

V gene: TRBV5-6
D gene: NA
clone size: NA
J gene: TRBJ1-5
CDR3 protein: CASSLYGDKGTAAPQHF
CDR3 DNA: TGTGCCAGCAGCTTGTACGGGGACAAGGGAACCGCAGCGCCCCAGCATTTT

V gene: TRBV29-1
D gene: NA
clone size: NA
J gene: TRBJ1-2
CDR3 protein: CSVANTGDYGYTF
CDR3 DNA: TGCAGCGTCGCTAATACCGGGGACTATGGCTACACCTTC

V gene: TRBV29-1
D gene: NA
clone size: NA
J gene: TRBJ1-1
CDR3 protein: CSVEVPGGAFF
CDR3 DNA: TGCAGCGTTGAAGTCCCCGGGGGAGCTTTCTTT